Listed below are T cell receptor beta chains from one sample, sequenced in a study of T cell repertoires in cytomegalovirus infection. TCRdb used MiXCR to reprocess the reads, holding one entry per CDR3 protein. The profile shows about 180,000 distinct CDR3 sequences, approximately 15% of them singletons. Sequences were obtained from PBMCs. These receptors were obtained from a human donor in good health (CMV status not recorded). Some clones in this sample may be carry-over from other donors' samples. CDR3s include the opening cysteine and the closing phenylalanine or tryptophan. D genes are given only for firm matches. Clone size is not always given. Where it is, it says once, few, many or a class for expanded clones.

d_gene	v_gene	abundance	j_gene	CDR3aa	CDR3nt
TRBD1	TRBV2	many	TRBJ1-4	CASSEDRGNEKLFF	TGTGCCAGCAGTGAAGACAGGGGGAATGAAAAACTGTTTTTT
TRBD1	TRBV12-3/TRBV12-4	.	TRBJ1-4	CASSWGQGGQKLFF	TGTGCCAGCAGTTGGGGACAGGGGGGTCAAAAACTGTTTTTT
.	TRBV7-9	many	TRBJ1-1	CASSLTAGEGTEAFF	TGTGCCAGCAGCTTAACGGCGGGGGAGGGGACTGAAGCTTTCTTT
.	TRBV5-8	.	TRBJ1-1	CASTRSGTNTEAFF	TGTGCCAGCACCAGGTCCGGGACGAACACTGAAGCTTTCTTT
.	TRBV2	.	TRBJ2-1	CASSTTGTEQFF	TGTGCCAGCAGCACCACAGGGACTGAGCAGTTCTTC
.	TRBV27	few	TRBJ1-5	CASSLMGGQPQHF	TGTGCCAGCAGTTTAATGGGGGGACAGCCCCAGCATTTT
.	TRBV2	.	TRBJ2-7	CASSPTYEQYF	TGTGCCAGCAGTCCGACCTACGAGCAGTACTTC
TRBD2	TRBV6-6	few	TRBJ2-1	CASSYGGGSYNEQFF	TGTGCCAGCAGTTACGGGGGGGGCTCCTACAATGAGCAGTTCTTC
.	TRBV20-1	.	TRBJ2-2	CSARGRAAGELFF	TGCAGTGCTAGAGGGAGGGCAGCCGGGGAGCTGTTTTTT
.	TRBV29-1	few	TRBJ2-1	CSVWAFGNEQFF	TGCAGCGTATGGGCCTTTGGTAATGAGCAGTTCTTC
TRBD2	TRBV6-1	.	TRBJ2-7	CASSYPGGPSYEQYF	TGTGCCAGCAGTTACCCGGGGGGGCCCTCCTACGAGCAGTACTTC
.	TRBV4-3	.	TRBJ2-6	CASSQDAPTGIGANVLTF	TGCGCCAGCAGCCAAGATGCCCCTACAGGGATTGGGGCCAACGTCCTGACTTTC
.	TRBV7-9	many	TRBJ2-5	CASSPSETQYF	TGTGCCAGCAGCCCGAGCGAGACCCAGTACTTC
TRBD1	TRBV13	.	TRBJ1-6	CASSPGQGRSPLHF	TGTGCCAGCAGCCCTGGACAGGGAAGATCACCCCTCCACTTT
.	TRBV7-3	.	TRBJ2-1	CASSLSGGIYNEQFF	TGTGCCAGCAGCTTAAGTGGGGGGATCTACAATGAGCAGTTCTTC
.	TRBV11-2	.	TRBJ2-7	CASSLLLIYEQYF	TGTGCCAGCAGCTTACTCCTGATCTACGAGCAGTACTTC
.	TRBV19	.	TRBJ1-1	CASSIRGTSGTEAFF	TGTGCCAGTAGTATAAGGGGAACGAGCGGAACTGAAGCTTTCTTT
.	TRBV29-1	few	TRBJ2-2	CSVEDQEPAKPNTGELFF	TGCAGCGTTGAAGATCAGGAGCCAGCCAAGCCGAACACCGGGGAGCTGTTTTTT
TRBD1	TRBV11-2	many	TRBJ1-1	CASTLDRGGEAFF	TGTGCCAGCACCCTGGACAGGGGGGGTGAAGCTTTCTTT
TRBD2	TRBV14	few	TRBJ2-2	CASSQMPSGVANTGELFF	TGTGCCAGCAGCCAGATGCCTAGCGGGGTGGCGAACACCGGGGAGCTGTTTTTT
TRBD2	TRBV7-2	many	TRBJ2-1	CASSLWASGTYNEQFF	TGTGCCAGCAGCCTCTGGGCTAGCGGGACCTACAATGAGCAGTTCTTC
.	TRBV14	many	TRBJ1-6	CASSPISGLDSPLHF	TGTGCCAGCAGCCCCATCTCGGGGTTGGATTCACCCCTCCACTTT
TRBD1	TRBV10-3	.	TRBJ2-3	CAISGQGVDTQYF	TGTGCCATCAGTGGACAGGGGGTTGATACGCAGTATTTT
TRBD1	TRBV4-1	.	TRBJ1-5	CASSPWTGSNQPQHF	TGCGCCAGCAGCCCTTGGACAGGGAGCAATCAGCCCCAGCATTTT
.	TRBV7-8	many	TRBJ2-7	CASSAPRRGTYEQYF	TGTGCCAGCAGCGCTCCGAGAAGGGGAACCTACGAGCAGTACTTC
.	TRBV7-6	many	TRBJ2-7	CASSLGGGSTQQYF	TGTGCCAGCAGCTTGGGGGGTGGGTCTACGCAGCAGTACTTC
.	TRBV10-3	many	TRBJ2-1	CATQGMALRGEQFF	TGTGCCACCCAGGGGATGGCTCTCAGGGGTGAGCAGTTCTTC
.	TRBV3-1	.	TRBJ1-1	CASSQRNRGRDTEAFF	TGTGCCAGCAGCCAACGTAATAGGGGACGGGACACTGAAGCTTTCTTT
TRBD2	TRBV2	few	TRBJ2-1	CASSESQAGGSNEQFF	TGTGCCAGCAGTGAAAGTCAGGCGGGGGGGTCCAATGAGCAGTTCTTC
TRBD1	TRBV5-1	many	TRBJ1-1	CASSFDRVGDAFF	TGCGCCAGCAGCTTTGACAGGGTTGGGGACGCTTTCTTT
.	TRBV2	.	TRBJ1-5	CASVFRKGQPQHF	TGTGCCAGCGTCTTCCGGAAGGGTCAGCCCCAGCATTTT
.	TRBV7-3	.	TRBJ1-6	CASSFGYNSPLHF	TGTGCCAGCAGCTTTGGTTATAATTCACCCCTCCACTTT
.	TRBV20-1	.	TRBJ2-1	CSARDPTGYYNEQFF	TGCAGTGCTAGAGATCCGACAGGTTACTACAATGAGCAGTTCTTC